This entry concerns a single TCR beta chain. These data belong to a study of blood T cell repertoires in COVID-19. How the authors handled the data: From reference gene primer amplification, estimates of nucleated cell counts were derived. TCRdb's table, derived via immunoSEQ multiplex PCR, lists solely in-frame clones and lacks some. That table is the source of V, J and clone size, and D and trimming were worked out from the DNA. The table lists just under 65,000 clones, 80% to 85% of them singletons. The CDR3 runs to 17 residues. Trimming removed 2 bases from V and 6 bases from J; junction bases left unmatched: 11. CDR1 is MGHRA, CDR2 YSYEKL, per germline.

The TCR was taken from a human donor in a cohort sampled during active COVID-19. Material for sequencing was peripheral blood. The chain uses TRBV4-1 and TRBJ2-7, with TRBD1 matching 12 bases. CDR3 amino acids: CASSQPGQGALRFEQYF. The CDR3 nucleotides read TGCGCCAGCAGCCAACCGGGACAGGGGGCCCTGAGGTTCGAGCAGTACTTC.